The following is a TCR beta chain sequence with its context. What it binds is unknown. Assay used: immunoSEQ multiplex PCR; TCRdb lists only in-frame clones, some missing. Of roughly 70,000 clones detected, about 94% appear once; the ten largest clones hold roughly 2.5%. This specimen belongs to a study of PD-1 blockade in classical Hodgkin lymphoma. Study outcomes and limitations: Diminished baseline TCR diversity has been reported in newly diagnosed patients relative to healthy donors. There remain no defined causes for the repertoire differences, which possibly reflect disease activity or prior therapy.

Time point reported: newly diagnosed, previously untreated cHL patient sample. Sample: peripheral blood mononuclear cells (PBMCs). The TCR originated in a human donor with classical Hodgkin lymphoma.

The CDR3 sequence is CASSLGGGRTPGQYF. CDR3 in DNA: TGTGCCAGCAGCTTAGGAGGCGGGAGGACTCCAGGGCAGTACTTC. The chain uses TRBV7-2 and TRBJ2-7, with 8 bases fitting TRBD2. Germline CDR1 SGHTA, CDR2 FQGNSA. CDR3 length: 15 amino acids. After removal of 1 base from V and 9 bases from J, the junction contained 11 bases not matched to a gene. Complete variable domain (other parts from reference TRBV7-2 and TRBJ2-7): GAGVSQSPSNKVTEKGKDVELRCDPISGHTALYWYRQSLGQGLEFLIYFQGNSAPDKSGLPSDRFSAERTGGSVSTLTIQRTQQEDSAVYLCASSLGGGRTPGQYFGPGTRLTVT.